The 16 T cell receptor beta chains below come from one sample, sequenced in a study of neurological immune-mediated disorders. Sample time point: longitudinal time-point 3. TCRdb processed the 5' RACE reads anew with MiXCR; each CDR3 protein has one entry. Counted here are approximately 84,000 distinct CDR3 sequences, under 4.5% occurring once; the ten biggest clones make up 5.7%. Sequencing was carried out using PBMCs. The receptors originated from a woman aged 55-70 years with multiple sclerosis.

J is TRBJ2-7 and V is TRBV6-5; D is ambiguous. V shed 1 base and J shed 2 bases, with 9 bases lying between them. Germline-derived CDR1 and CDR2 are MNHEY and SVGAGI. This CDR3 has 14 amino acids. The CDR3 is CASSYFSNTYEQYF. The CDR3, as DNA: TGTGCCAGCAGTTACTTTAGCAATACCTACGAGCAGTACTTC.

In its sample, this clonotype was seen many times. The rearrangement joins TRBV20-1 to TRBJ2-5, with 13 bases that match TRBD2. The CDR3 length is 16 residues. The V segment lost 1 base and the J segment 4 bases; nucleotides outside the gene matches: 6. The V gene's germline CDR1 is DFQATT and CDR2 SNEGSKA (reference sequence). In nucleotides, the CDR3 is TGCAGTGCTAGAGGACAACTAGCGGGGGGGTCAGAGACCCAGTACTTC. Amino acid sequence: CSARGQLAGGSETQYF.

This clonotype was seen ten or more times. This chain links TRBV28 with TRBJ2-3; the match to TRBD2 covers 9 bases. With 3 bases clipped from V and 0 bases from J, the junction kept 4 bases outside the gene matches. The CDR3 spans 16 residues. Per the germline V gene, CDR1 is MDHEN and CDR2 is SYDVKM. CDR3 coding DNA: TGTGCCAGCAGTTTGGGGGCGGGGGGGAGCACAGATACGCAGTATTTT. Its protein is CASSLGAGGSTDTQYF.

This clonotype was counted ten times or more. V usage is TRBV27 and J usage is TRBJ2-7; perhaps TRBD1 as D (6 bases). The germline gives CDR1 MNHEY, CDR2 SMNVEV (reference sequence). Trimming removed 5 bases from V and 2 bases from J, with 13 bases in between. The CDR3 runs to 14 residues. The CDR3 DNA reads TGTGCCAGCAGTCCCGTTTGGGGGCCCTACGAGCAGTACTTC. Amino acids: CASSPVWGPYEQYF.

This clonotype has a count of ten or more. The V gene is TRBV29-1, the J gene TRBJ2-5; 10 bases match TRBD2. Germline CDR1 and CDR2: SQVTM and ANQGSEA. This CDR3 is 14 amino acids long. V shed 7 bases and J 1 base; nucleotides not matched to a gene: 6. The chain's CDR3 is CSASRTSGQETQYF. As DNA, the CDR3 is TGCAGCGCCTCCCGGACTAGCGGCCAAGAGACCCAGTACTTC.

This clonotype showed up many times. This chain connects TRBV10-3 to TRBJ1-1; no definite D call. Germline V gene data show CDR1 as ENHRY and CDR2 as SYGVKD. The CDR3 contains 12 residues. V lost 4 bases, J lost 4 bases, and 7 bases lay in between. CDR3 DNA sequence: TGTGCCATCAGTGCGCACACCACTGAAGCTTTCTTT. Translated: CAISAHTTEAFF.

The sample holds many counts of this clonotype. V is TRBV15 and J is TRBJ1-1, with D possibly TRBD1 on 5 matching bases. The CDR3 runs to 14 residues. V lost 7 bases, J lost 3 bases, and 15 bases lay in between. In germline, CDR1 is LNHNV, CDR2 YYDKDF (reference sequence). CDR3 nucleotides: TGTGCCACCATTCGCAGGGCGAGGGACACTGAAGCTTTCTTT. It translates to CATIRRARDTEAFF.

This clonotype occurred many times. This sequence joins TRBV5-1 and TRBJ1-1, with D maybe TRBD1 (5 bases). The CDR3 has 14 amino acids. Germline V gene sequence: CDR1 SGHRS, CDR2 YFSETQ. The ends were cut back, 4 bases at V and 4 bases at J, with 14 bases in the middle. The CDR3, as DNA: TGCGCCAGCAGCCAGGGACCCTCGTCCACTGAAGCTTTCTTT. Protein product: CASSQGPSSTEAFF.

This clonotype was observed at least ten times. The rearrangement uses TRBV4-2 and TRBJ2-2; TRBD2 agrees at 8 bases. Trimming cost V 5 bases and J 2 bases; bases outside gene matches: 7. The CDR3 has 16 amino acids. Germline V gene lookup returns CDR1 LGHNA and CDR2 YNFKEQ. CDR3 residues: CASSYGGDYNTGELFF. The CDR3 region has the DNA TGTGCCAGCAGCTACGGGGGGGACTATAACACCGGGGAGCTGTTTTTT.

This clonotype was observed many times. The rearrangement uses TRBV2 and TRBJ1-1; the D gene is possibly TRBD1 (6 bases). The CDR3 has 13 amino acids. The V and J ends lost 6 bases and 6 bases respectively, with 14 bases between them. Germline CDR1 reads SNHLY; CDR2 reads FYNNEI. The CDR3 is CASRETGSPEAFF. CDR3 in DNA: TGTGCCAGCAGGGAGACAGGATCGCCTGAAGCTTTCTTT. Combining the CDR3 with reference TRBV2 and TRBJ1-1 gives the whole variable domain EPEVTQTPSHQVTQMGQEVILRCVPISNHLYFYWYRQILGQKVEFLVSFYNNEISEKSEIFDDQFSVERPDGSNFTLKIRSTKLEDSAMYFCASRETGSPEAFFGQGTRLTVV.

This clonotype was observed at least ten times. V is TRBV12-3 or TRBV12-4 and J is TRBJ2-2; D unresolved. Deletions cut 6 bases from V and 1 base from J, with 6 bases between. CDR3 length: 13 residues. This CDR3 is CASRTVNTGELFF. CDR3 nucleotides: TGTGCCAGCAGGACGGTGAACACCGGGGAGCTGTTTTTT.

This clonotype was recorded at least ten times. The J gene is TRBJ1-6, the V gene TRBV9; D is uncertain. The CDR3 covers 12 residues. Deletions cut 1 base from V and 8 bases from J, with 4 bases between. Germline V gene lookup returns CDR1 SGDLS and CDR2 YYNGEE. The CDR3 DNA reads TGTGCCAGCAGCGTATTTGATTCACCCCTCCACTTT. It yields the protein CASSVFDSPLHF. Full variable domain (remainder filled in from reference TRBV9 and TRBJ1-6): DSGVTQTPKHLITATGQRVTLRCSPRSGDLSVYWYQQSLDQGLQFLIQYYNGEERAKGNILERFSAQQFPDLHSELNLSSLELGDSALYFCASSVFDSPLHFGNGTRLTVT.

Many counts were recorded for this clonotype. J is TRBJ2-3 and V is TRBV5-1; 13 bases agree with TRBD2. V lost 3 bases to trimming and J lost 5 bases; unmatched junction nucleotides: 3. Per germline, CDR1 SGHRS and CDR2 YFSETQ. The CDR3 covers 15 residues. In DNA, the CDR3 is TGCGCCAGCAGCTCTGGACTAGCGGGGGAAGATACGCAGTATTTT. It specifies CASSSGLAGEDTQYF.

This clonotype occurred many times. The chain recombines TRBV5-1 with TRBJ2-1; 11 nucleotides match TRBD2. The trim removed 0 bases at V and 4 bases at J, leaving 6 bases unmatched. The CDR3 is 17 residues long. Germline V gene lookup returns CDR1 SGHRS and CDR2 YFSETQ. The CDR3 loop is CASSLVASGGNYNEQFF. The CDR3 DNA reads TGCGCCAGCAGCTTGGTTGCTAGCGGGGGGAATTACAATGAGCAGTTCTTC.

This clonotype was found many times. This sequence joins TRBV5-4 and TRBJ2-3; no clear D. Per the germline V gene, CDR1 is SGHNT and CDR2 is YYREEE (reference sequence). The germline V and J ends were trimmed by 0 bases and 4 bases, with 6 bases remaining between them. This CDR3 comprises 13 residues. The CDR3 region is CASSLDSSDTQYF. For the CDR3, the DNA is TGTGCCAGCAGCTTGGACAGTTCAGATACGCAGTATTTT.

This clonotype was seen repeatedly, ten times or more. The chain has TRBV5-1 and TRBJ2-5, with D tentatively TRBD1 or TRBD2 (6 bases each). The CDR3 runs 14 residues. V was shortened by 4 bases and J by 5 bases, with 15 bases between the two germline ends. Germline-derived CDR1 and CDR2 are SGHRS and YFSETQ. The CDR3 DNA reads TGCGCCAGCAGCCTCCTGGGGGGCGGGGAGACCCAGTACTTC. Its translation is CASSLLGGGETQYF. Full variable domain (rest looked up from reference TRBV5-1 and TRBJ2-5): KAGVTQTPRYLIKTRGQQVTLSCSPISGHRSVSWYQQTPGQGLQFLFEYFSETQRNKGNFPGRFSGRQFSNSRSEMNVSTLELGDSALYLCASSLLGGGETQYFGPGTRLLVL.